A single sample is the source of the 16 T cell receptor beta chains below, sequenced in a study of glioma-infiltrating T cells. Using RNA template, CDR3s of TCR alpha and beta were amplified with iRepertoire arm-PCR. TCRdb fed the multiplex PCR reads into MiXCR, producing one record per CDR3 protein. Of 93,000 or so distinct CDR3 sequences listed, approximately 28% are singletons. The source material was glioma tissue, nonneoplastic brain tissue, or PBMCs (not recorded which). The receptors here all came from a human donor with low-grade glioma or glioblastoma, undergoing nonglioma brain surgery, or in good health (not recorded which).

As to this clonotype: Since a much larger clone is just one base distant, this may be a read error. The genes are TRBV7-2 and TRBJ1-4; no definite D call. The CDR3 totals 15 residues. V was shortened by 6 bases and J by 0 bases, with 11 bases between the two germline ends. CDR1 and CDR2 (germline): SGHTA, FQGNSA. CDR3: CASSSKTATNEKLFF. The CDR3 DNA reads TGTGCCAGCAGTTCTAAGACCGCAACTAATGAAAAACTGTTTTTT.

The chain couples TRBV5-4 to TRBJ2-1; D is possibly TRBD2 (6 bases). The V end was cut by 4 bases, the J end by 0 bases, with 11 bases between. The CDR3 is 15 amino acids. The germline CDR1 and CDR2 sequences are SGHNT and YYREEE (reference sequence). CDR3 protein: CASSPTSHSYNEQFF. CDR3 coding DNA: TGTGCCAGCAGCCCCACTAGCCACTCCTACAATGAGCAGTTCTTC.

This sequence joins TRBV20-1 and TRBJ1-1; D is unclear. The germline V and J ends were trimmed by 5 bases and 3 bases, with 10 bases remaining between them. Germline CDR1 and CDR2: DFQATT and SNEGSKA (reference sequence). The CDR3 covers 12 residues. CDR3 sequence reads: CSAAPGYTEAFF. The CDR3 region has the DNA TGCAGTGCTGCGCCGGGGTACACTGAAGCTTTCTTT.

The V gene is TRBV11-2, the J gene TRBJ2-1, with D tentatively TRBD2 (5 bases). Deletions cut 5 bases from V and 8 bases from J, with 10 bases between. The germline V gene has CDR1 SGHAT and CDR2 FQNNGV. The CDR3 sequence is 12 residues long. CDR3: CASSPAGDEQFF. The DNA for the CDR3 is TGTGCCAGCAGCCCCGCGGGCGATGAGCAGTTCTTC.

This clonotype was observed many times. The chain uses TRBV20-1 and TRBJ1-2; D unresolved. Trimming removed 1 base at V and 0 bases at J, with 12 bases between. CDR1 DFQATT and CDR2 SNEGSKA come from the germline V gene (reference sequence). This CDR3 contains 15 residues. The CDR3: CSARVDGKANYGYTF. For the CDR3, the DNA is TGCAGTGCTAGAGTCGACGGAAAAGCTAACTATGGCTACACCTTC.

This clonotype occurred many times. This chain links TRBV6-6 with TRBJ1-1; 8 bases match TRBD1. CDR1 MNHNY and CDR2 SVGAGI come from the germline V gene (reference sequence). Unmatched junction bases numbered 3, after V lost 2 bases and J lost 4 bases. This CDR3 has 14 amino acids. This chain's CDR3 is CASSYAGTGTEAFF. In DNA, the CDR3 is TGTGCCAGCAGTTACGCAGGGACAGGCACTGAAGCTTTCTTT.

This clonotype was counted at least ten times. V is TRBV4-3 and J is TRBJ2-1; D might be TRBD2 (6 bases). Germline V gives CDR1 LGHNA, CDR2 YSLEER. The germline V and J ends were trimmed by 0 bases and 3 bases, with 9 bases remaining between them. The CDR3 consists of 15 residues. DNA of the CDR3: TGCGCCAGCAGCCAAGACAGGGAGGACTACAATGAGCAGTTCTTC. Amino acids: CASSQDREDYNEQFF.

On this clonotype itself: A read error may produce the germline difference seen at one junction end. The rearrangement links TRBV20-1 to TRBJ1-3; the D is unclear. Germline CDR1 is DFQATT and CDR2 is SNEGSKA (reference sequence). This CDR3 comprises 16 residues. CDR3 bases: TGCAGTGCTAGCGGCTCTACGACCGCTCCTGGAAGCACCATATATTTT. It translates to CSASGSTTAPGSTIYF.

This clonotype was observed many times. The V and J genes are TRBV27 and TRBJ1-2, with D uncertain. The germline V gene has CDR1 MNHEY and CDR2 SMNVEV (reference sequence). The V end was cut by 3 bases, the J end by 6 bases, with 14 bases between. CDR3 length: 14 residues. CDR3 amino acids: CASSFRRQENGYTF. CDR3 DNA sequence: TGTGCCAGCAGTTTCCGCCGGCAGGAGAATGGCTACACCTTC.

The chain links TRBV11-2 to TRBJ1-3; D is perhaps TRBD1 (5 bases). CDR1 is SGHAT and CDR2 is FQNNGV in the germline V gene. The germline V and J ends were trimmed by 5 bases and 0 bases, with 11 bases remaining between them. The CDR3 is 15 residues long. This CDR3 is CASSPDRYSGNTIYF. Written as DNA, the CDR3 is TGTGCCAGCAGCCCTGACAGATACTCTGGAAACACCATATATTTT.

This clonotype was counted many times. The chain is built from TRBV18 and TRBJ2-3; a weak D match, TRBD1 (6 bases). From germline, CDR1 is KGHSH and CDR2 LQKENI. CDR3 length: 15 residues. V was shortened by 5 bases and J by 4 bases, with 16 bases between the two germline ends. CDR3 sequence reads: CASSSTGLKSDTQYF. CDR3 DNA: TGTGCCAGCTCAAGTACAGGGTTGAAGTCAGATACGCAGTATTTT.

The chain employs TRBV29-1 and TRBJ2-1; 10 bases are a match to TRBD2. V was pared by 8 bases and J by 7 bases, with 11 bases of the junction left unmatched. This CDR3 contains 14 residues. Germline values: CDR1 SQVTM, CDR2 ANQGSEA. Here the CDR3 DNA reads TGCAGCACCCAGGGACTAGCGAGTCTGAATGAGCAGTTCTTC. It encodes CSTQGLASLNEQFF.

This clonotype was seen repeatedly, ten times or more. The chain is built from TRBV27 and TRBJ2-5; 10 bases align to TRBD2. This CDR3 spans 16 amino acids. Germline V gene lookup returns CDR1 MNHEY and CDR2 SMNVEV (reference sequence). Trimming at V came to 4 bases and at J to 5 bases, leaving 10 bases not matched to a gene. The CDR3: CASSSTSGDSGETQYF. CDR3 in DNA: TGTGCCAGCAGTTCTACTAGCGGGGACAGTGGGGAGACCCAGTACTTC.

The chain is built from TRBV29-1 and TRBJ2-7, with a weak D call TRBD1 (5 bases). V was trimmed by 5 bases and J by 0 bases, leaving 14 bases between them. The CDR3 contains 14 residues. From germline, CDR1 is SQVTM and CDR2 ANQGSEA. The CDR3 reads CSVKYRSSSYEQYF. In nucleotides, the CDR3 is TGCAGCGTTAAGTACAGGTCCTCCTCCTACGAGCAGTACTTC.

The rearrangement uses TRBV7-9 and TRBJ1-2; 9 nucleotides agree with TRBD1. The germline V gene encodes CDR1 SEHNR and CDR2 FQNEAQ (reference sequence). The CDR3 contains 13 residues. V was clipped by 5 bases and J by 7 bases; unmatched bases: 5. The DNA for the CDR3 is TGTGCCAGCAGCGCCCGGACAGGGGCTGGCTACACCTTC. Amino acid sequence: CASSARTGAGYTF.

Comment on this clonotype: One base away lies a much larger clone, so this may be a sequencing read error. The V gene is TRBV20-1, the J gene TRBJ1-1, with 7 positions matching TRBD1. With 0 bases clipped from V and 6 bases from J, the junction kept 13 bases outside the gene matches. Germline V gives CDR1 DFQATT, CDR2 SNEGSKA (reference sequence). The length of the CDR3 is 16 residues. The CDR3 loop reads CSARDPRQGGGAEAFF. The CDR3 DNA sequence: TGCAGTGCTAGAGATCCGAGACAGGGAGGGGGCGCTGAAGCTTTCTTT.